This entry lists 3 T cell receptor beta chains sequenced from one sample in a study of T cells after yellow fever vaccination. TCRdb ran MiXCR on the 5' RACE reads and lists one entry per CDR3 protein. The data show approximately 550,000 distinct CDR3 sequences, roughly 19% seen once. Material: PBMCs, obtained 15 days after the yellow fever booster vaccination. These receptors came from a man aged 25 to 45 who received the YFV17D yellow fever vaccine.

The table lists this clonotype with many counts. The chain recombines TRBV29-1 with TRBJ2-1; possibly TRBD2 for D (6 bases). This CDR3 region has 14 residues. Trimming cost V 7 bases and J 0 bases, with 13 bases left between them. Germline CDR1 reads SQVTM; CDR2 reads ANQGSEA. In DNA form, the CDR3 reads TGCAGCGCGACTCGGGGGAGCTCCTACAATGAGCAGTTCTTC. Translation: CSATRGSSYNEQFF.

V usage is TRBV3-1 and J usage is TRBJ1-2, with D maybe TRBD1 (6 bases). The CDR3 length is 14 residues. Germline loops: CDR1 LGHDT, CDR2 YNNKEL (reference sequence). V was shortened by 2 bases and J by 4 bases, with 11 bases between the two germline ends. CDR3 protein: CASSQQTGPYGYTF. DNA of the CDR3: TGTGCCAGCAGCCAACAAACAGGGCCCTATGGCTACACCTTC.

CDR3 residues: CASSVGQQYF. CDR3 coding DNA: TGTGCCAGCAGCGTAGGGCAGCAGTACTTC. The chain recombines TRBV9 with TRBJ2-7; D is uncertain. V was clipped by 0 bases and J by 8 bases, with 3 bases between them. Germline V CDR1 and CDR2: SGDLS, YYNGEE. The length of the CDR3 is 10 residues.